This T cell receptor (beta chain) was recorded in a study of blood T cell repertoires in COVID-19. Study context: Sources were T cells, B-cell-depleted T cells, or PBMCs; the material itself was cDNA or gDNA.

Germline assignment: CDR1 KGHSH and CDR2 LQKENI. This CDR3 has 12 residues. Trimming shortened V by 3 bases and J by 10 bases, and 10 bases separated the two germline ends. In the authors' workflow: Amplification of reference gene primers provided the estimated nucleated cell counts. Produced via immunoSEQ multiplex PCR; TCRdb's table is partial and in-frame only. The V and J calls and clone size were taken over from that table, and D and trimming were inferred from the DNA. The repertoire holds under 25,000 clones, with 80% to 90% as singletons. The sequence came from a woman of 80 years or more with acute or convalescent COVID-19. The chain couples TRBV18 to TRBJ2-1; D is perhaps TRBD2 (5 bases). The sequencing input was peripheral blood. The CDR3 here is CASSPTLVEQFF. CDR3 nucleotide sequence: TGTGCCAGCTCACCTACACTAGTCGAGCAGTTCTTC.